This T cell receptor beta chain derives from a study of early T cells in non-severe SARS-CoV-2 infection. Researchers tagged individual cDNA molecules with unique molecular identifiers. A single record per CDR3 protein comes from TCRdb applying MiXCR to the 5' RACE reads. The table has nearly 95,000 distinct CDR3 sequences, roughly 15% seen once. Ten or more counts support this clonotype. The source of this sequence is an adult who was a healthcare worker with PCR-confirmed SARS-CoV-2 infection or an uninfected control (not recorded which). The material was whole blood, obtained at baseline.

CDR3 protein: CASSQTGVPGAAFF. CDR3 in DNA: TGTGCCAGCAGCCAGACAGGGGTCCCTGGAGCAGCTTTCTTT. This chain uses TRBV6-1 with TRBJ1-1; TRBD1 matches at 8 bases. The ends lost 6 bases at V and 10 bases at J; junction bases unmatched: 13. The V gene's germline CDR1 is MNHNS and CDR2 SASEGT. This CDR3 contains 14 residues.